This T cell receptor (beta chain) was obtained from a study of T cells in localized non-small cell lung cancer. Study conclusions and caveats: Uninvolved adjacent lung had higher T cell clonality than tumor and all other tissues. Adjacent lung tissue had a median around 50 of the top 100 clones found in the tumor.

Details on this clone: No antigen is known for it.

The CDR3 is 14 residues long. Germline V lookup: CDR1 SGHRS, CDR2 YFSETQ. The V and J ends lost 6 bases and 6 bases respectively, with 16 bases between them. Repertoires were generated with immunoSEQ multiplex PCR, while TCRdb's copy carries only in-frame clones and drops some. The table records some 51,000 clones, roughly 90% of them present only once. This sequence joins TRBV5-1 and TRBJ2-1; D gene uncertain. The TCR was taken from a woman aged 40 to 75 with stage I lung adenocarcinoma. The material sequenced was peripheral blood, taken before any cancer treatment. In DNA form, the CDR3 reads TGCGCCAGCAACTCCGCTCCGATCGGCAATGAGCAGTTCTTC. It codes for CASNSAPIGNEQFF.